The entry that follows covers one T cell receptor beta chain sequence. The sample belongs to a study of blood T cell repertoires in COVID-19. Study at large: Some COVID-19 samples were acute and others convalescent; all came from the United States, Italy and Spain.

The protocol was immunoSEQ multiplex PCR, while the TCRdb copy is restricted to in-frame clones and leaves out a portion. The table shows roughly 23,000 clones, with around 90% occurring only once. There are 12 residues in the CDR3. Trimming removed 4 bases at V and 3 bases at J, with 7 bases between. Germline V gene sequence: CDR1 LGHNA, CDR2 YNFKEQ. Patients in Seattle were enrolled during active infection, then followed longitudinally. The rearrangement uses TRBV4-2 and TRBJ2-7, with D possibly matching TRBD2 (5 bases). Sequencing was carried out using peripheral blood. This clonotype was obtained from a man between 65 and 85 years old with COVID-19, enrolled during active disease. CDR3 in amino acids: CASSPDFYEQYF. The DNA of the CDR3 is TGTGCCAGCAGCCCGGACTTCTACGAGCAGTACTTC.